This TCR beta chain was recorded in a study of cytomegalovirus exposure and HLA in healthy donors. Study findings and constraints: Under in vitro conditions, a few CMV-associated chains were confirmed as specific for CMV antigens. Among TCR beta chains, those listed as cytomegalovirus-associated numbered fewer than 200. Sequence variants that were highly shared formed a cluster that was likely a sequencing artifact.

13 Jbeta primers and 60 Vbeta primers were used for the PCR. In the original workflow: It was a later analysis that counted roughly 79 million unique TCR beta chains, of which some 10 million were shared. Generated by immunoSEQ multiplex PCR, the TCRdb table keeps only in-frame clones and is missing some. The V and J calls and the clone size are those of that table, but D and trimming were determined from the DNA. This table has more than 65,000 clones, 60% to 85% appearing once. Details on this clone: Its antigen is currently unknown.

CDR1 is SGHNT, CDR2 YYREEE, per germline (reference sequence). There are 15 residues in the CDR3. The junction had 11 bases not matched to a gene; V was cut back by 3 bases and J by 7 bases. The J gene is TRBJ1-1, the V gene TRBV5-4; TRBD1 agrees at 8 bases. The receptor's source is a woman aged 40 to 49 in good health and CMV-seropositive. The source material was PBMCs. The CDR3, as DNA: TGTGCCAGCAGCTCCGCCTCCTTTGGGACAGGTGAAGCTTTCTTT. This translates into CASSSASFGTGEAFF.